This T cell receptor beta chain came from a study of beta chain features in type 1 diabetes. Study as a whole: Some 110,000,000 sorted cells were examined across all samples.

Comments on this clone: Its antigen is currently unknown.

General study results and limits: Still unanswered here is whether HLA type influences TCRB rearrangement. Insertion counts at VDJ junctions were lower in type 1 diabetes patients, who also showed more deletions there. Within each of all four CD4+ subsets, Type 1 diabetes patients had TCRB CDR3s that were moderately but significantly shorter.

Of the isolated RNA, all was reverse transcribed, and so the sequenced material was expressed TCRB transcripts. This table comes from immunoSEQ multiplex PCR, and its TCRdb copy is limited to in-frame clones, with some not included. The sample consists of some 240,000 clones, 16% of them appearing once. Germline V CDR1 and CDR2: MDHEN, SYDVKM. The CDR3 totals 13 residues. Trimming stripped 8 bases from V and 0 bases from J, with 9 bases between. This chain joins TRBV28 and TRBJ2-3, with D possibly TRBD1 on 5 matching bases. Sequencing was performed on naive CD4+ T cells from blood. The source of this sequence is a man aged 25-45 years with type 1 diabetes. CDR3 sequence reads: CASGAGSTDTQYF. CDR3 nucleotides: TGTGCCAGCGGGGCAGGGAGCACAGATACGCAGTATTTT.